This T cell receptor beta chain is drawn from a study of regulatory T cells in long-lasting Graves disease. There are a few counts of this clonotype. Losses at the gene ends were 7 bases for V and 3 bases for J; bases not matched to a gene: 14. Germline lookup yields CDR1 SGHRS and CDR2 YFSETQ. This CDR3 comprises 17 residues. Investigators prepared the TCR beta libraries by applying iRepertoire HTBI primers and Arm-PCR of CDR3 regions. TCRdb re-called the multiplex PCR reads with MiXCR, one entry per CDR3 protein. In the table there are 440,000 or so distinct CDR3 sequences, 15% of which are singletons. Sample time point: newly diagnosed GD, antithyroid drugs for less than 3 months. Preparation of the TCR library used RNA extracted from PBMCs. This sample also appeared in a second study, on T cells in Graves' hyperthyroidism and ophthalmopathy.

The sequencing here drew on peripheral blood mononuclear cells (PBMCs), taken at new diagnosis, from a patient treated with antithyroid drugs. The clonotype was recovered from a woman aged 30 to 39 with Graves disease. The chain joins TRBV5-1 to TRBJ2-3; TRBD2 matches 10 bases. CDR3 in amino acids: CASYRGGTSEQTDTQYF. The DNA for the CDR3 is TGCGCCAGCTATAGAGGGGGGACTAGCGAACAAACAGATACGCAGTATTTT.